The 27 T cell receptor beta chains listed next were all sequenced from one sample in a study of T cells in Graves' hyperthyroidism and ophthalmopathy. Authors of the study amplified TCR beta CDR3 regions from RNA transcripts. An initial round of RT-PCR targeting the TCR CDR3 relied on the HTBI primer set. TCRdb analysed the multiplex PCR reads with MiXCR anew, one entry per CDR3 protein. Of 400,000 to 500,000 distinct CDR3 sequences listed, roughly 15% are singletons. Sequenced sample: blood. The receptors derive from a young woman with Graves' hyperthyroidism.

In its sample, this clonotype was seen a few times. The genes are TRBV12-3 or TRBV12-4 and TRBJ1-2; D not resolved. Trimming took 3 bases from V and 7 from J, leaving 12 bases between them. The CDR3 is made up of 13 amino acids. CDR3 in amino acids: CASSLAGVAGYTF. The DNA of the CDR3 is TGTGCCAGCAGTTTGGCGGGTGTTGCTGGCTACACCTTC.

This clonotype came up many times. The chain uses TRBV11-3 and TRBJ2-5, with D perhaps matching TRBD1 (5 bases). V was clipped by 3 bases and J by 1 base, with 12 bases between them. Germline V lookup: CDR1 SGHNT, CDR2 YENEEA. There are 15 residues in the CDR3. CDR3 amino acids: CASSFGGASQETQYF. In DNA form, the CDR3 reads TGTGCCAGCAGCTTTGGTGGGGCCAGCCAAGAGACCCAGTACTTC. Full variable domain (outside the CDR3, taken from reference TRBV11-3 and TRBJ2-5): EAGVVQSPRYKIIEKKQPVAFWCNPISGHNTLYWYLQNLGQGPELLIRYENEEAVDDSQLPKDRFSAERLKGVDSTLKIQPAELGDSAVYLCASSFGGASQETQYFGPGTRLLVL.

The chain joins TRBV19 to TRBJ2-4; D remains unclear. Trimming pared 1 base from V and 9 bases from J, leaving 10 bases between. The CDR3 runs to 13 residues. Germline-derived CDR1 and CDR2 are LNHDA and SQIVND (reference sequence). The CDR3 bases are TGTGCCAGTAGTATAGTTTTCTCGGGCATTCAGTACTTC. This gives the protein CASSIVFSGIQYF.

Only a few counts were recorded for this clonotype. The J gene is TRBJ2-7, the V gene TRBV19; 8 bases match TRBD2. V lost 1 base, J lost 3 bases, and 2 bases stayed unmatched. The CDR3 runs to 14 residues. Germline loops: CDR1 LNHDA, CDR2 SQIVND (reference sequence). CDR3 residues: CASSIGTSGYEQYF. The CDR3 DNA reads as TGTGCCAGTAGTATAGGAACTAGCGGCTACGAGCAGTACTTC.

This clonotype was seen at least ten times. The CDR3 bases are TGTGCCAGCAGTTCAGCTCACAGGGATCAGCCCCAGCATTTT. Its translation: CASSSAHRDQPQHF. The chain joins TRBV28 to TRBJ1-5; tentatively, D is TRBD1 (6 bases). Looked up from germline, CDR1 is MDHEN and CDR2 is SYDVKM. The V gene lost 4 bases and the J gene lost 5 bases, with 12 bases spanning the gap. The CDR3 runs 14 residues.

V is TRBV20-1 and J is TRBJ1-3, with D hard to call. The CDR3 sequence is 12 residues long. Trimming shortened V by 5 bases and J by 2 bases, and 7 bases separated the two germline ends. Germline CDR1 is DFQATT and CDR2 is SNEGSKA (reference sequence). The CDR3 DNA is TGCAGTGCTCTTGAAACTGGAAACACCATATATTTT. It is translated as CSALETGNTIYF.

This clonotype was detected ten times or more. V and J are TRBV11-2 and TRBJ1-1; 8 bases are a match to TRBD1. J gave up 4 bases and V 4 bases, and 11 bases lay outside the gene matches. Germline values: CDR1 SGHAT, CDR2 FQNNGV. The CDR3 loop spans 16 amino acids. CDR3 sequence: CASSSDQGAWVTEAFF. As DNA, the CDR3 is TGTGCCAGCAGCTCCGATCAGGGGGCTTGGGTCACTGAAGCTTTCTTT.

The CDR3 sequence: CASKKRDSGNTIYF. The CDR3 coding sequence is TGTGCCAGCAAGAAAAGAGATTCTGGAAACACCATATATTTT. This chain connects TRBV12-3 or TRBV12-4 to TRBJ1-3; D is uncertain. The V and J ends lost 7 bases and 1 base respectively, with 11 bases between them. The CDR3 has 14 amino acids.

In its sample, this clonotype was seen many times. The chain couples TRBV11-2 to TRBJ2-1; TRBD1 matches 7 bases. CDR3 length equals 17 residues. The J segment lost 5 bases and the V segment lost 2 bases, leaving 12 bases of the junction unmatched. Germline lookup yields CDR1 SGHAT and CDR2 FQNNGV. CDR3 in DNA: TGTGCCAGCAGCTTAAATTTTGGCCAGGGGGTGAACAATGAGCAGTTCTTC. Amino acids: CASSLNFGQGVNNEQFF.

This clonotype was seen repeatedly, ten times or more. The chain links TRBV28 to TRBJ2-5; possibly TRBD1 or TRBD2 for D (5 bases each). Germline V lookup: CDR1 MDHEN, CDR2 SYDVKM. The ends were cut back, 7 bases at V and 7 bases at J, with 22 bases in the middle. The CDR3 is made up of 15 amino acids. For the CDR3, the DNA is TGTGCCAGCACCGCCTCCCGGAGAGGGGTCGGGACCCAGTACTTC. It codes for CASTASRRGVGTQYF.

This clonotype was counted at least ten times. The rearrangement links TRBV10-1 to TRBJ2-7; no reliable D call. CDR1 is WNHNN, CDR2 SYGVQD, per germline (reference sequence). V lost 3 bases and J 0 bases, leaving 12 bases between the germline ends. This CDR3 is built from 15 residues. The CDR3, as DNA: TGCGCCAGCAGTGACCCCAGGAAGAGCTCCTACGAGCAGTACTTC. Protein: CASSDPRKSSYEQYF.

The sample holds many counts of this clonotype. The chain employs TRBV19 and TRBJ2-7; D is perhaps TRBD1 (5 bases). Between the trimmed V and J ends, which lost 4 bases and 6 bases, there was a span of 13 bases. The CDR3 is 13 amino acids. The germline V gene has CDR1 LNHDA and CDR2 SQIVND (reference sequence). The CDR3: CASSSRDRSEQYF. CDR3 DNA: TGTGCCAGTAGTAGCAGGGATCGAAGCGAGCAGTACTTC.

This clonotype was seen a few times. The V call is TRBV19, the J call TRBJ1-1; no firm D call. Trimming shortened V by 0 bases and J by 5 bases, and 7 bases separated the two germline ends. The CDR3 contains 13 residues. CDR1 is LNHDA and CDR2 is SQIVND in the germline V gene (reference sequence). The CDR3 loop is CASSIEPETEAFF. CDR3 bases: TGTGCCAGTAGTATAGAACCGGAGACTGAAGCTTTCTTT.

The table lists this clonotype with a few counts. The junction shows a germline mismatch at one end, possibly a read error. J is TRBJ2-5 and V is TRBV18; no clear D. The length of the CDR3 is 14 residues. CDR1 KGHSH and CDR2 LQKENI come from the germline V gene. In DNA form, the CDR3 reads TGTGCCAGCTCAGCACCGGGTTTGCAAGAGACCCAGTACTTC. The encoded protein is CASSAPGLQETQYF.

This clonotype has ten or more counts. This chain connects TRBV9 to TRBJ2-5; 14 bases fit TRBD2. J gave up 5 bases and V 4 bases, and 7 bases lay outside the gene matches. Germline lookup yields CDR1 SGDLS and CDR2 YYNGEE. The length of the CDR3 is 16 residues. CDR3 sequence: CASSSRLAGGRETQYF. CDR3 DNA: TGTGCCAGCAGCTCAAGACTAGCGGGAGGGCGGGAGACCCAGTACTTC.

There are many counts of this clonotype. The chain links TRBV20-1 to TRBJ2-7; D unresolved. The ends were cut back, 3 bases at V and 0 bases at J, with 9 bases in the middle. Germline CDR1 is DFQATT and CDR2 is SNEGSKA (reference sequence). The length of the CDR3 is 13 residues. The CDR3 nucleotides are TGCAGTGCTAGCGGCAGGAGCTCCTACGAGCAGTACTTC. It codes for CSASGRSSYEQYF.

This clonotype has just a few counts. The chain employs TRBV20-1 and TRBJ1-2, with 7 positions matching TRBD1. CDR1 is DFQATT and CDR2 is SNEGSKA in the germline V gene (reference sequence). CDR3 length: 14 amino acids. V trimming: 1 base; J trimming: 1 base; junction bases outside the gene matches: 3. The CDR3 region is CSARGRQGNYGYTF. DNA for the CDR3: TGCAGTGCTAGAGGAAGACAGGGTAACTATGGCTACACCTTC.

The table lists this clonotype with many counts. The chain joins TRBV11-2 to TRBJ2-7; D is undetermined. CDR3 size: 13 residues. Germline-derived CDR1 and CDR2 are SGHAT and FQNNGV. V lost 1 base and J lost 7, with 11 bases in between. This CDR3 reads CASSLGSIQEQYF. CDR3 coding DNA: TGTGCCAGCAGCTTAGGATCGATCCAGGAGCAGTACTTC.

This clonotype was seen repeatedly, ten times or more. V and J are TRBV20-1 and TRBJ2-1; 7 nucleotides align to TRBD2. CDR3 length: 15 amino acids. Per germline, CDR1 DFQATT and CDR2 SNEGSKA (reference sequence). The trim removed 0 bases at V and 7 bases at J, leaving 9 bases unmatched. The CDR3 DNA reads TGCAGTGCTAGAGATTTGACTAGCCGAAGTAATGAGCAGTTCTTC. Encoded protein: CSARDLTSRSNEQFF.

The chain employs TRBV2 and TRBJ2-3, with D perhaps TRBD2 (6 bases). This CDR3 contains 15 residues. Trimming took off 3 bases at V and 1 base at J, with 11 bases between the two ends. CDR1 and CDR2 from the germline V gene are SNHLY and FYNNEI. As DNA, the CDR3 is TGTGCCAGCAGTGACTTGGGCGGGGGCACAGATACGCAGTATTTT. Amino acid sequence: CASSDLGGGTDTQYF.

This rearrangement joins TRBV6-1 to TRBJ2-2; D is unclear. CDR1 and CDR2 from the germline V gene are MNHNS and SASEGT. CDR3 length equals 13 residues. Between the trimmed V and J ends, which lost 4 bases and 7 bases, there was a span of 10 bases. The CDR3 region has the DNA TGTGCCAGCAGTGTATATGAGAGCGGGGAGCTGTTTTTT. This codes for CASSVYESGELFF.

This clonotype was seen repeatedly, ten times or more. V is TRBV27 and J is TRBJ2-7, with no clear D. The CDR3 runs 14 residues. Trimming removed 0 bases at V and 1 base at J, with 7 bases between. The germline V gene has CDR1 MNHEY and CDR2 SMNVEV (reference sequence). This CDR3 reads CASSLSAPSYEQYF. For the CDR3, the DNA is TGTGCCAGCAGTTTATCCGCACCTTCCTACGAGCAGTACTTC.

This clonotype was seen ten or more times. The genes are TRBV20-1 and TRBJ1-1; TRBD1 might be the D (5 bases). This CDR3 spans 16 amino acids. The germline V gene has CDR1 DFQATT and CDR2 SNEGSKA (reference sequence). Trimming cost V 5 bases and J 6 bases, with 25 bases left between them. The CDR3: CSAPKSDKGSPAEAFF. The CDR3 DNA sequence: TGCAGTGCTCCAAAATCGGACAAGGGTTCCCCGGCTGAAGCTTTCTTT.

Ten or more counts support this clonotype. The chain employs TRBV3-1 and TRBJ2-7; 10 bases map to TRBD2. The germline V gene has CDR1 LGHDT and CDR2 YNNKEL (reference sequence). Trimming took 3 bases from V and 5 from J; bases not matched to a gene: 4. This CDR3 has 14 amino acids. CDR3 protein: CASSHGLAADEQYF. In DNA, the CDR3 is TGTGCCAGCAGCCACGGACTAGCGGCGGACGAGCAGTACTTC.

There are a few counts of this clonotype. The chain employs TRBV19 and TRBJ2-2, with 8 bases that match TRBD1. Per the germline V gene, CDR1 is LNHDA and CDR2 is SQIVND (reference sequence). The CDR3 runs 12 residues. V trimming: 7 bases; J trimming: 6 bases; junction bases outside the gene matches: 1. CDR3 sequence (DNA): TGTGCCAGTACACAGGGGGCCGGGGAGCTGTTTTTT. Protein sequence: CASTQGAGELFF. Looking up the rest from reference TRBV19 and TRBJ2-2 gives the full variable domain: DGGITQSPKYLFRKEGQNVTLSCEQNLNHDAMYWYRQDPGQGLRLIYYSQIVNDFQKGDIAEGYSVSREKKESFPLTVTSAQKNPTAFYLCASTQGAGELFFGEGSRLTVL.

This clonotype came up a few times. This chain joins TRBV9 and TRBJ2-3, with TRBD2 identical over 7 bases. V lost 3 bases, J lost 4 bases, and 2 bases stayed unmatched. The CDR3 sequence is 13 residues long. The germline gives CDR1 SGDLS, CDR2 YYNGEE. The CDR3 DNA sequence: TGTGCCAGCAGCGGCGCGGGAGCAGATACGCAGTATTTT. This gives the protein CASSGAGADTQYF.

This clonotype appeared many times. The chain recombines TRBV18 with TRBJ1-1, with 7 bases aligning to TRBD1. Trimming cost V 0 bases and J 0 bases; bases outside gene matches: 1. Looked up from germline, CDR1 is KGHSH and CDR2 is LQKENI. The CDR3 covers 15 residues. CDR3 sequence reads: CASSPPGQLNTEAFF. The DNA for the CDR3 is TGTGCCAGCTCACCACCGGGACAGCTGAACACTGAAGCTTTCTTT.